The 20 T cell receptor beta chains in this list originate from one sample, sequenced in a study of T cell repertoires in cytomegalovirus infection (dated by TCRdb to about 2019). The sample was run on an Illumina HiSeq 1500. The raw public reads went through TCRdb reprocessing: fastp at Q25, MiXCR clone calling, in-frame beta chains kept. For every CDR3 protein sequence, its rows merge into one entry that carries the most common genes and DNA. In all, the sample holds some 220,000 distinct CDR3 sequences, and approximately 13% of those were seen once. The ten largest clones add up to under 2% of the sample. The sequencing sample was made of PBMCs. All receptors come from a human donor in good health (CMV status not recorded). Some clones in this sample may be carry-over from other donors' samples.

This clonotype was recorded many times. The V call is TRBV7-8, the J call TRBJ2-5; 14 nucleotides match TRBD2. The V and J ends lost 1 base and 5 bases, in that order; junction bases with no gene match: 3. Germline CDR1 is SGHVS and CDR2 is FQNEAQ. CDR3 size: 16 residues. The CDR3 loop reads CASSLGWTSGRETQYF. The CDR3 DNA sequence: TGTGCCAGCAGCTTAGGCTGGACTAGCGGGAGGGAGACCCAGTACTTC.

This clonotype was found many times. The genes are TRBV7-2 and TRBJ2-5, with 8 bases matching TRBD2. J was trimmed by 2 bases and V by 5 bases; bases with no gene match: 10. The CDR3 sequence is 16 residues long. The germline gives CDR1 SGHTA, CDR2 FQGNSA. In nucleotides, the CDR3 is TGTGCCAGCAGCCTCCAGGCTAGCGGGTTACAAGAGACCCAGTACTTC. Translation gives CASSLQASGLQETQYF.

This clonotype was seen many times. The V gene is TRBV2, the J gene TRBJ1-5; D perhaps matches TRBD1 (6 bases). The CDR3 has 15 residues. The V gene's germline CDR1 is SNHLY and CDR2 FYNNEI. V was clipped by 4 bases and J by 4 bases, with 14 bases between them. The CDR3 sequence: CASSVGRGTNQPQHF. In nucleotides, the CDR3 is TGTGCCAGCAGTGTAGGCAGGGGCACTAATCAGCCCCAGCATTTT.

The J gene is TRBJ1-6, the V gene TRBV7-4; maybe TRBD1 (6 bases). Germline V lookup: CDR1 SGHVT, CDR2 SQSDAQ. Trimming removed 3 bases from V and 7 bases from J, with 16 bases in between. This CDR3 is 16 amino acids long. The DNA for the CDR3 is TGTGCCAGCAGCTTCCTCCTTGGGGGGGCAAATTCACCCCTCCACTTT. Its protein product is CASSFLLGGANSPLHF.

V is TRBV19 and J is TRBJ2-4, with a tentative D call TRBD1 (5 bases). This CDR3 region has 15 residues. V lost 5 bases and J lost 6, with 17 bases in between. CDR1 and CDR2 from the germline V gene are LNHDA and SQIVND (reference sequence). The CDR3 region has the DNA TGTGCCAGTAGTGCTGCTGGGGCCAAGGGAAACATTCAGTACTTC. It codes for CASSAAGAKGNIQYF.

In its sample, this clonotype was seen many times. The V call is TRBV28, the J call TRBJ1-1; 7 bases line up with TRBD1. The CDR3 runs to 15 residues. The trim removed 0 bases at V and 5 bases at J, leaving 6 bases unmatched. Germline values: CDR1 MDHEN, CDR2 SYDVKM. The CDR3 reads CASSLWRTGGTEAFF. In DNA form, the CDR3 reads TGTGCCAGCAGTTTATGGAGGACAGGAGGGACTGAAGCTTTCTTT.

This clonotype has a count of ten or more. CDR3 bases: TGTGCCAGCAGTTCCTTGACTAGCGGCTCCTACGAGCAGTACTTC. Amino acids: CASSSLTSGSYEQYF. The chain joins TRBV6-5 to TRBJ2-7; 9 bases map to TRBD2. CDR1 MNHEY and CDR2 SVGAGI come from the germline V gene. The CDR3 is 15 residues long. V shed 4 bases and J 0 bases; nucleotides not matched to a gene: 4.

The CDR3 DNA reads TGTGCCAGCACCCATAGCGGGAGAAAAGATACGCAGTATTTT. Encoded protein: CASTHSGRKDTQYF. The chain joins TRBV5-6 to TRBJ2-3, with 9 nucleotides matching TRBD2. CDR3 size: 14 residues. CDR1 is SGHDT and CDR2 is YYEEEE in the germline V gene. The V segment lost 6 bases and the J segment 5 bases; nucleotides outside the gene matches: 7.

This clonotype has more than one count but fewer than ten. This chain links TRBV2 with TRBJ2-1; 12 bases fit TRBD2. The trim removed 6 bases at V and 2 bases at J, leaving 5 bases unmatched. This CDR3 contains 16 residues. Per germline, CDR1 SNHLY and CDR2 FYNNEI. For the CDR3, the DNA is TGTGCCAGCAGCCATAGGACTAGCGGGACCTACAATGAGCAGTTCTTC. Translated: CASSHRTSGTYNEQFF.

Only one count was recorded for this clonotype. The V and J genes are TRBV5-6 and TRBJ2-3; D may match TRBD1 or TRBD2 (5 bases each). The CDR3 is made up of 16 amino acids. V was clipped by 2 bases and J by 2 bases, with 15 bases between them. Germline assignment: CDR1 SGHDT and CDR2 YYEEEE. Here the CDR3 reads CASSFRRSGPTDTQYF. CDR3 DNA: TGTGCCAGCAGCTTTCGTCGATCGGGGCCCACAGATACGCAGTATTTT.

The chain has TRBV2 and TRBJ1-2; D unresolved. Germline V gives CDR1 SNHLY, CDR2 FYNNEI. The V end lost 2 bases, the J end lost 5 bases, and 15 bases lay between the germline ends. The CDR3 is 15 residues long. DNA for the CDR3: TGTGCCAGCAGTGAATCAGGAGCCGGGAAATATGGCTACACCTTC. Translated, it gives CASSESGAGKYGYTF.

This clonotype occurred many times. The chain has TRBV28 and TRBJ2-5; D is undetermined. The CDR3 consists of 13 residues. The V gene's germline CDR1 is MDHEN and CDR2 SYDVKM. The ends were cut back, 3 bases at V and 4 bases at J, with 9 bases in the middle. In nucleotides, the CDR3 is TGTGCCAGCAGTTTGGAAGCGTTAGAGACCCAGTACTTC. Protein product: CASSLEALETQYF.

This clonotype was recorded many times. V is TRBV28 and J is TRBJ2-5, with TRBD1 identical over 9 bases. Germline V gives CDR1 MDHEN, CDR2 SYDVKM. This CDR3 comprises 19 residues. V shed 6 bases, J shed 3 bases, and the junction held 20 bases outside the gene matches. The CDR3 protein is CASRLDRGLSSLGKETQYF. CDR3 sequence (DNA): TGTGCCAGCAGGCTGGACAGGGGCCTTTCCTCGTTGGGGAAAGAGACCCAGTACTTC.

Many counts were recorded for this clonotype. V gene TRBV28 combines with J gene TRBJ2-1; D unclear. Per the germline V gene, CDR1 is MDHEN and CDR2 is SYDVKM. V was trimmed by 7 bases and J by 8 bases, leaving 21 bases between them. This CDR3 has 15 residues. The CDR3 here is CASTASAEALHEQFF. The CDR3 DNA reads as TGTGCCAGCACGGCATCGGCAGAGGCCCTTCATGAGCAGTTCTTC.

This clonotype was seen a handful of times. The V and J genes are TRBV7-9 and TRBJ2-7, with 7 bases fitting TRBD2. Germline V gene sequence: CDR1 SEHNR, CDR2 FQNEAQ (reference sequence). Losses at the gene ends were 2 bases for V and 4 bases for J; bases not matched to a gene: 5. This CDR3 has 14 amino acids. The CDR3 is CASSLSSGVYEQYF. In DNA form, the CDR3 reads TGTGCCAGCAGCTTATCCAGCGGGGTTTACGAGCAGTACTTC.

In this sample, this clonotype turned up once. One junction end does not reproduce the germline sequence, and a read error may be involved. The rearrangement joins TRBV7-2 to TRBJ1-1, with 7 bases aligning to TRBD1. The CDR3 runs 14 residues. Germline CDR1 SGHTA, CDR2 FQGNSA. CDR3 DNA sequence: TGTGCCAGCAGTCCTTCCTCAGGGGGGGCTGAAGCATGCTTT. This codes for CASSPSSGGAEACF.

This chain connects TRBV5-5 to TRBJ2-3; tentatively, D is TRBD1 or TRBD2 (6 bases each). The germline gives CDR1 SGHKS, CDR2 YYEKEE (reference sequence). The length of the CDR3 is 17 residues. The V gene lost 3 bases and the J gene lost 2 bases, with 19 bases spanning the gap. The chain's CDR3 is CASSWGIRGEPTDTQYF. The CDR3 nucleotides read TGTGCCAGCAGCTGGGGGATAAGGGGGGAACCCACAGATACGCAGTATTTT.

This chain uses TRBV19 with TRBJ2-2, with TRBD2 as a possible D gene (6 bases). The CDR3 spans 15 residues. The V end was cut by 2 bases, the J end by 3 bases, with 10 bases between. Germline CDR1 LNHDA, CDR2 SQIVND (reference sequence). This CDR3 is CASSIQASDTGELFF. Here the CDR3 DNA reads TGTGCCAGTAGTATACAGGCTAGCGACACCGGGGAGCTGTTTTTT.

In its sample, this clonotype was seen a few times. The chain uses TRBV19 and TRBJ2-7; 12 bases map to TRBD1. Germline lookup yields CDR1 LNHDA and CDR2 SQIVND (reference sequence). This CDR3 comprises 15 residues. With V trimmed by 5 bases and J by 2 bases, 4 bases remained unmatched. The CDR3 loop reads CASSVRDRGPYEQYF. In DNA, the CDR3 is TGTGCCAGTAGTGTCCGGGACAGGGGGCCCTACGAGCAGTACTTC.

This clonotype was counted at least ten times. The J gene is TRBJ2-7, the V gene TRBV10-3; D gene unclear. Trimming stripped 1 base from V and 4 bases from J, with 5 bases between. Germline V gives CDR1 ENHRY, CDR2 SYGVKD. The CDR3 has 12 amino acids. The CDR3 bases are TGTGCCATCAGTGAGTACTCTTACGAGCAGTACTTC. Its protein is CAISEYSYEQYF.